These 28 T cell receptor beta chains were sequenced from one sample in a study of PD-1 blockade in classical Hodgkin lymphoma. Assay used: immunoSEQ multiplex PCR; TCRdb lists only in-frame clones, some missing. The table has about 93,000 clones, about four fifths seen once. Every patient was affected by relapse after autologous stem cell transplantation, while exposure to brentuximab vedotin was not uniform. The input for sequencing was peripheral blood mononuclear cells (PBMCs), taken before the second cycle of nivolumab. Every receptor here comes from a human donor with classical Hodgkin lymphoma.

The CDR3: CASSPLGYTEAFF. The CDR3, as DNA: TGCGCCAGCAGCCCGCTTGGATACACTGAAGCTTTCTTT. The J gene is TRBJ1-1, the V gene TRBV5-1; no firm D call. The CDR3 runs to 13 residues. Per germline, CDR1 SGHRS and CDR2 YFSETQ. V lost 4 bases, J lost 3 bases, and 10 bases lay in between.

This clone showed up just once. The gene calls are TRBV19 and TRBJ2-7, with unresolved D. The CDR3 has 12 amino acids. Germline V lookup: CDR1 LNHDA, CDR2 SQIVND (reference sequence). Trimming shortened V by 3 bases and J by 6 bases, and 9 bases separated the two germline ends. CDR3 bases: TGTGCCAGTAGTATCCCATTTGGCGAGCAGTACTTC. Its translation is CASSIPFGEQYF.

The chain combines TRBV2 with TRBJ2-4, with TRBD2 as a possible D gene (5 bases). CDR3 length: 12 amino acids. Per the germline V gene, CDR1 is SNHLY and CDR2 is FYNNEI. V shed 6 bases and J shed 9 bases, with 12 bases lying between them. The CDR3 coding sequence is TGTGCCAGCAGGAGGGTTGCTGGCATTCAGTACTTC. This sequence encodes CASRRVAGIQYF.

CDR3 bases: TGTGCCAGCAGCGTAGGTTTAGGGCGAGGTGCTCTCTCTGGAAACACCATATATTTT. Its protein is CASSVGLGRGALSGNTIYF. The genes are TRBV9 and TRBJ1-3, with no clear D. Germline V gene sequence: CDR1 SGDLS, CDR2 YYNGEE. The CDR3 loop spans 19 amino acids. The V end was cut by 0 bases, the J end by 0 bases, with 19 bases between.

V and J are TRBV5-1 and TRBJ2-1; D possibly corresponds to TRBD1 (5 bases). Germline V lookup: CDR1 SGHRS, CDR2 YFSETQ. CDR3 size: 15 residues. The V and J ends lost 2 bases and 4 bases respectively, with 13 bases between them. CDR3: CASSFRRQFYNEQFF. CDR3 in DNA: TGCGCCAGCAGCTTCCGGAGACAGTTTTACAATGAGCAGTTCTTC.

This rearrangement joins TRBV18 to TRBJ1-3; D call uncertain. Trimming cost V 10 bases and J 1 base, with 11 bases left between them. The CDR3 contains 13 residues. From germline, CDR1 is KGHSH and CDR2 LQKENI. The CDR3 nucleotides are TGTGCCAACCTGGACCGTTCTGGAAACACCATATATTTT. It yields the protein CANLDRSGNTIYF.

The chain links TRBV19 to TRBJ2-6, with D perhaps TRBD1 (5 bases). Trimming shortened V by 4 bases and J by 0 bases, and 10 bases separated the two germline ends. Germline V lookup: CDR1 LNHDA, CDR2 SQIVND (reference sequence). There are 16 residues in the CDR3. The CDR3: CASSTSTDSGANVLTF. The DNA of the CDR3 is TGTGCCAGTAGTACTTCGACAGACTCTGGGGCCAACGTCCTGACTTTC.

This clone was counted a single time. V is TRBV2 and J is TRBJ2-2; TRBD2 matches 9 bases. Germline values: CDR1 SNHLY, CDR2 FYNNEI. V gave up 4 bases and J gave up 8 bases; unmatched junction bases: 8. The CDR3 runs 15 residues. The CDR3 bases are TGTGCCAGCAGTGTATTGTTAGCGGGAGTTGGGGAGCTGTTTTTT. This encodes CASSVLLAGVGELFF.

In its sample, this clone was seen a few times. The chain uses TRBV5-6 and TRBJ1-2, with D maybe TRBD1 (5 bases). V lost 5 bases, J lost 4 bases, and 27 bases lay in between. The CDR3 covers 18 residues. From germline, CDR1 is SGHDT and CDR2 YYEEEE. CDR3 amino acids: CASRLIGFGADSIYGYTF. CDR3 bases: TGTGCCAGCAGACTGATCGGGTTCGGGGCCGATTCTATCTATGGCTACACCTTC.

V and J are TRBV15 and TRBJ1-2, with a tentative D call TRBD1 (6 bases). CDR3 size: 15 residues. The V end lost 0 bases, the J end lost 8 bases, and 16 bases lay between the germline ends. The germline gives CDR1 LNHNV, CDR2 YYDKDF (reference sequence). The CDR3 loop reads CATSRDRGQGAGYTF. The CDR3 DNA follows: TGTGCCACCAGCAGAGATCGGGGGCAGGGCGCGGGCTACACCTTC.

The rearrangement links TRBV14 to TRBJ2-5; either TRBD1 or TRBD2 may supply D (5 bases each). V was pared by 0 bases and J by 13 bases, with 9 bases between. The germline V gene encodes CDR1 SGHDN and CDR2 FVKESK. This CDR3 region has 11 residues. The CDR3: CASSQEGPTYF. The CDR3 nucleotides are TGTGCCAGCAGCCAAGAGGGACCGACGTACTTC.

V gene TRBV18 combines with J gene TRBJ1-4; D remains ambiguous. The CDR3 contains 13 residues. V dropped 0 bases and J dropped 8 bases, with 7 bases sitting between them. In germline, CDR1 is KGHSH, CDR2 LQKENI. The CDR3: CASSPPPGEKLFF. The CDR3 DNA reads TGTGCCAGCTCACCACCGCCGGGGGAAAAACTGTTTTTT.

This chain uses TRBV19 with TRBJ1-2; 10 bases are a match to TRBD1. Germline loops: CDR1 LNHDA, CDR2 SQIVND (reference sequence). This CDR3 has 15 residues. V lost 8 bases and J lost 3; bases outside the gene matches: 9. CDR3 loop: CASLGDRGYDYGYTF. As DNA, the CDR3 is TGTGCCAGTCTTGGGGACAGGGGTTATGACTATGGCTACACCTTC. The entire variable domain, with the rest obtained from reference TRBV19 and TRBJ1-2, is as follows: DGGITQSPKYLFRKEGQNVTLSCEQNLNHDAMYWYRQDPGQGLRLIYYSQIVNDFQKGDIAEGYSVSREKKESFPLTVTSAQKNPTAFYLCASLGDRGYDYGYTFGSGTRLTVV.

The chain uses TRBV5-6 and TRBJ2-5; 7 bases are shared with TRBD2. Germline lookup yields CDR1 SGHDT and CDR2 YYEEEE. V trimming: 1 base; J trimming: 6 bases; junction bases outside the gene matches: 3. The CDR3 consists of 13 residues. CDR3 in DNA: TGTGCCAGCAGCTTGCTACTAGCGCAGACCCAGTACTTC. Protein: CASSLLLAQTQYF.

V and J are TRBV18 and TRBJ1-2, with D maybe TRBD1 (6 bases). Trimming cost V 4 bases and J 6 bases, with 9 bases left between them. This CDR3 has 12 residues. Per the germline V gene, CDR1 is KGHSH and CDR2 is LQKENI. CDR3 nucleotides: TGTGCCAGCTCACAGGACAGAGATGGCTACACCTTC. Protein product: CASSQDRDGYTF.

The genes are TRBV25-1 and TRBJ2-2; D remains ambiguous. Germline V lookup: CDR1 MGHDK, CDR2 SYGVNS. The CDR3 consists of 12 residues. V was shortened by 6 bases and J by 3 bases, with 5 bases between the two germline ends. CDR3 nucleotide sequence: TGTGCCAGCAGACGGGACACCGGGGAGCTGTTTTTT. Amino acids: CASRRDTGELFF. Together with reference TRBV25-1 and TRBJ2-2, the CDR3 gives the full variable domain: EADIYQTPRYLVIGTGKKITLECSQTMGHDKMYWYQQDPGMELHLIHYSYGVNSTEKGDLSSESTVSRIRTEHFPLTLESARPSHTSQYLCASRRDTGELFFGEGSRLTVL.

J is TRBJ2-3 and V is TRBV7-2, with D maybe TRBD2 (5 bases). Germline V gives CDR1 SGHTA, CDR2 FQGNSA. V gave up 5 bases and J gave up 2 bases, with 8 bases separating them. The CDR3 extends over 13 amino acids. CDR3 amino acids: CASSRADTDTQYF. CDR3 nucleotide sequence: TGTGCCAGCAGCCGAGCGGACACAGATACGCAGTATTTT.

The gene calls are TRBV5-5 and TRBJ2-5; no firm D call. There are 12 residues in the CDR3. Germline V CDR1 and CDR2: SGHKS, YYEKEE (reference sequence). V dropped 2 bases and J dropped 2 bases, with 4 bases sitting between them. In nucleotides, the CDR3 is TGTGCCAGCAGCTTCATACAAGAGACCCAGTACTTC. Translating it yields CASSFIQETQYF.

V and J are TRBV6-5 and TRBJ2-3; tentatively, D is TRBD2 (5 bases). The CDR3 is 16 residues long. The germline V and J ends were trimmed by 4 bases and 6 bases, with 20 bases remaining between them. The germline V gene has CDR1 MNHEY and CDR2 SVGAGI. The CDR3 sequence: CASSSASPQWRDTQYF. In DNA, the CDR3 is TGTGCCAGCAGTTCCGCCTCCCCTCAATGGAGGGATACGCAGTATTTT.

The V call is TRBV6-5, the J call TRBJ2-7; no firm D call. The ends were cut back, 7 bases at V and 8 bases at J, with 12 bases in the middle. CDR3 length equals 11 residues. Germline-derived CDR1 and CDR2 are MNHEY and SVGAGI. As DNA, the CDR3 is TGTGCCAGCACCTCAGGAAGTAAGCAGTACTTC. Translating gives CASTSGSKQYF.

The gene calls are TRBV4-3 and TRBJ1-2; 8 nucleotides align to TRBD1. V dropped 2 bases and J dropped 12; count of bases not matched to a gene: 8. Germline V gene sequence: CDR1 LGHNA, CDR2 YSLEER. CDR3 size: 13 residues. The CDR3 loop is CASSQFSQGAHTF. The CDR3 nucleotides read TGCGCCAGCAGCCAATTTTCGCAGGGGGCCCACACCTTC.

The sample holds one count of this clone. The chain joins TRBV9 to TRBJ2-1; D is unclear. CDR3 length: 13 residues. Germline V gene sequence: CDR1 SGDLS, CDR2 YYNGEE. The V end was cut by 0 bases, the J end by 10 bases, with 11 bases between. The CDR3, as DNA: TGTGCCAGCAGCGTAGTTGGGAAGCAAGAGCAGTTCTTC. Encoded protein: CASSVVGKQEQFF.

This clone has a single count. This chain joins TRBV11-2 and TRBJ1-1; D call uncertain. The CDR3 length is 13 residues. CDR1 and CDR2 from the germline V gene are SGHAT and FQNNGV. Deletions cut 3 bases from V and 1 base from J, with 6 bases between. CDR3 protein: CASSLKTNTEAFF. Written as DNA, the CDR3 is TGTGCCAGCAGCTTGAAGACGAACACTGAAGCTTTCTTT.

V usage is TRBV7-2 and J usage is TRBJ2-1, with 9 nucleotides matching TRBD2. J gave up 7 bases and V 0 bases, and 7 bases lay outside the gene matches. The CDR3 consists of 16 residues. Germline V gene lookup returns CDR1 SGHTA and CDR2 FQGNSA. The CDR3 sequence is CASSLAPAGGGNEQFF. Written as DNA, the CDR3 is TGTGCCAGCAGCTTAGCGCCAGCGGGAGGAGGGAATGAGCAGTTCTTC.

The V call is TRBV7-9, the J call TRBJ2-1; no definite D call. CDR1 SEHNR and CDR2 FQNEAQ come from the germline V gene (reference sequence). With 6 bases removed from V and 5 bases from J, the gap between germline ends came to 14 bases. This CDR3 is 14 amino acids long. The CDR3 DNA is TGTGCCAGCAGGTTGGGCCTCCCTGACAATGAGCAGTTCTTC. Its protein is CASRLGLPDNEQFF. Full variable domain (remainder filled in from reference TRBV7-9 and TRBJ2-1): DTGVSQNPRHKITKRGQNVTFRCDPISEHNRLYWYRQTLGQGPEFLTYFQNEAQLEKSRLLSDRFSAERPKGSFSTLEIQRTEQGDSAMYLCASRLGLPDNEQFFGPGTRLTVL.

The V and J genes are TRBV4-3 and TRBJ1-1, with no clear D. V dropped 3 bases and J dropped 1 base, with 9 bases sitting between them. The CDR3 loop spans 14 amino acids. Germline values: CDR1 LGHNA, CDR2 YSLEER. The CDR3 sequence: CASSQIGWNTEAFF. CDR3 bases: TGCGCCAGCAGCCAGATCGGGTGGAACACTGAAGCTTTCTTT.

The chain employs TRBV7-2 and TRBJ2-1; tentative D call: TRBD2 (8 bases). V shed 5 bases and J shed 8 bases, with 13 bases lying between them. The CDR3 loop spans 13 amino acids. CDR1 and CDR2 (germline): SGHTA, FQGNSA. Here the CDR3 reads CASSPGGTDEQFF. CDR3 bases: TGTGCCAGCAGCCCGGGAGGGACAGATGAGCAGTTCTTC.

V is TRBV19 and J is TRBJ2-7; TRBD2 matches 13 bases. The CDR3 sequence is 16 residues long. The germline gives CDR1 LNHDA, CDR2 SQIVND (reference sequence). V lost 3 bases and J lost 0; bases outside the gene matches: 2. The CDR3 region is CASSIRTSGGSYEQYF. CDR3 nucleotides: TGTGCCAGTAGTATCCGGACTAGCGGGGGCTCCTACGAGCAGTACTTC.